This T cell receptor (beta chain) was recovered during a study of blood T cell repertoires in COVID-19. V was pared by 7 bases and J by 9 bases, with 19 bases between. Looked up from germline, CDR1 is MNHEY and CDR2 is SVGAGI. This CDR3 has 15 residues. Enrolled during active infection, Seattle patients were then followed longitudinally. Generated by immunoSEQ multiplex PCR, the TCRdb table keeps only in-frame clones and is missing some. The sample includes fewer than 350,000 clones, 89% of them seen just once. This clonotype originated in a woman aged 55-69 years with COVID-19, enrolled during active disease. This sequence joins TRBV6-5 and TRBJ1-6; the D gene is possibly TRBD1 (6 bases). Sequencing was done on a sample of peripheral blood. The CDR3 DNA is TGTGCCAGCACTCTAGAGGGGGGGAGGAGTTCACCCCTCCACTTT. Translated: CASTLEGGRSSPLHF.